This passage covers 12 T cell receptor beta chains from one sample sequenced in a study of blood T cell repertoires in COVID-19. TCRdb's copy holds only in-frame clones and misses some; the assay was immunoSEQ multiplex PCR. The sample has approximately 270,000 clones, 80% to 90% seen once; the top ten hold approximately 4%. Sequencing input: PBMCs or T cells enriched from blood (not recorded which). The source is a woman in her twenties or thirties who had recovered from COVID-19.

This clone was counted only a few times. The genes are TRBV5-6 and TRBJ1-1, with D possibly being TRBD1 (5 bases). This CDR3 spans 14 amino acids. The germline V gene encodes CDR1 SGHDT and CDR2 YYEEEE. Trimming stripped 0 bases from V and 4 bases from J, with 10 bases between. CDR3 loop: CASSLEGVGTEAFF. In DNA form, the CDR3 reads TGTGCCAGCAGCTTGGAAGGGGTGGGCACTGAAGCTTTCTTT.

In nucleotides, the CDR3 is TGTGCCAGCAGTTTATTAAGAGTGGGCAGGGGACAGAGGACTGAAGCTTTCTTT. Amino acid sequence: CASSLLRVGRGQRTEAFF. The J gene is TRBJ1-1, the V gene TRBV28; 7 nucleotides align to TRBD1. CDR3 length equals 18 residues. J was trimmed by 5 bases and V by 1 base; bases with no gene match: 16. Germline values: CDR1 MDHEN, CDR2 SYDVKM.

V usage is TRBV6-5 and J usage is TRBJ1-1; D is undetermined. V was trimmed by 4 bases and J by 5 bases, leaving 11 bases between them. In germline, CDR1 is MNHEY, CDR2 SVGAGI. There are 13 residues in the CDR3. CDR3 DNA sequence: TGTGCCAGCAGTTCCCCGAGGCGGACTGAAGCTTTCTTT. Protein sequence: CASSSPRRTEAFF.

The chain recombines TRBV28 with TRBJ2-3; weak D call: TRBD2 (6 bases). CDR1 and CDR2 (germline): MDHEN, SYDVKM. Trimming took off 1 base at V and 6 bases at J, with 14 bases between the two ends. The CDR3 is 15 amino acids. CDR3 sequence: CASSLSGEAVDTQYF. In DNA, the CDR3 is TGTGCCAGCAGTTTATCGGGGGAGGCTGTGGATACGCAGTATTTT.

The chain employs TRBV5-1 and TRBJ1-4, with D perhaps matching TRBD1 (5 bases). Germline loops: CDR1 SGHRS, CDR2 YFSETQ. The V gene lost 0 bases and the J gene lost 8 bases, with 20 bases spanning the gap. The CDR3 is made up of 17 amino acids. The CDR3 bases are TGCGCCAGCAGCTTGGCCGAGAGGGCCCGGGGGGTCGAAAAACTGTTTTTT. Its protein is CASSLAERARGVEKLFF.

The chain is built from TRBV7-9 and TRBJ1-5; D is unclear. The CDR3 totals 14 residues. With 3 bases removed from V and 7 bases from J, the gap between germline ends came to 13 bases. Germline-derived CDR1 and CDR2 are SEHNR and FQNEAQ (reference sequence). In nucleotides, the CDR3 is TGTGCCAGCAGCTTTGAGGGTTTTTACCAGCCCCAGCATTTT. This translates into CASSFEGFYQPQHF.

The chain carries TRBV30 and TRBJ2-1, with D perhaps matching TRBD2 (5 bases). The CDR3 is 14 residues long. CDR1 and CDR2 from the germline V gene are GTSNPN and SVGIG (reference sequence). V was clipped by 2 bases and J by 2 bases, with 10 bases between them. The DNA of the CDR3 is TGTGCCTGGAGTTTCGGGAACCCCTACAATGAGCAGTTCTTC. It is translated as CAWSFGNPYNEQFF.

The genes are TRBV7-9 and TRBJ2-7, with TRBD2 as a possible D gene (5 bases). The V gene's germline CDR1 is SEHNR and CDR2 FQNEAQ (reference sequence). The length of the CDR3 is 15 residues. V shed 1 base and J shed 3 bases, with 13 bases lying between them. The CDR3 protein is CASSLGEGRYYEQYF. In DNA, the CDR3 is TGTGCCAGCAGCTTAGGTGAAGGGAGATACTACGAGCAGTACTTC.

The gene calls are TRBV6-6 and TRBJ1-1, with TRBD1 matching 10 bases. This CDR3 is 17 amino acids long. The germline CDR1 and CDR2 sequences are MNHNY and SVGAGI (reference sequence). Losses at the gene ends were 5 bases for V and 0 bases for J; bases not matched to a gene: 9. The CDR3 reads CASSPPTGGLVNTEAFF. The CDR3 region has the DNA TGTGCCAGCAGTCCCCCGACAGGGGGCCTCGTGAACACTGAAGCTTTCTTT.

The J gene is TRBJ2-5, the V gene TRBV11-3; D is uncertain. The ends were cut back, 0 bases at V and 5 bases at J, with 7 bases in the middle. Germline lookup yields CDR1 SGHNT and CDR2 YENEEA. This CDR3 contains 13 residues. CDR3 in amino acids: CASSLDTRETQYF. The CDR3 DNA sequence: TGTGCCAGCAGCTTAGATACCAGGGAGACCCAGTACTTC.

V is TRBV6-6 and J is TRBJ1-5; 7 nucleotides agree with TRBD1. Looked up from germline, CDR1 is MNHNY and CDR2 is SVGAGI (reference sequence). V shed 7 bases, J shed 5 bases, and the junction held 5 bases outside the gene matches. This CDR3 comprises 13 residues. CDR3 DNA: TGTGCCAGCAAGGACAGGTACGATCAGCCCCAGCATTTT. This translates into CASKDRYDQPQHF.

The CDR3 reads CASSLTDRGLGYGYTF. As DNA, the CDR3 is TGTGCCAGCAGCTTAACGGACAGGGGGCTTGGGTATGGCTACACCTTC. The chain joins TRBV11-2 to TRBJ1-2, with 11 bases identical to TRBD1. The CDR3 is 16 amino acids. CDR1 SGHAT and CDR2 FQNNGV come from the germline V gene. V shed 2 bases and J 5 bases; nucleotides not matched to a gene: 7.